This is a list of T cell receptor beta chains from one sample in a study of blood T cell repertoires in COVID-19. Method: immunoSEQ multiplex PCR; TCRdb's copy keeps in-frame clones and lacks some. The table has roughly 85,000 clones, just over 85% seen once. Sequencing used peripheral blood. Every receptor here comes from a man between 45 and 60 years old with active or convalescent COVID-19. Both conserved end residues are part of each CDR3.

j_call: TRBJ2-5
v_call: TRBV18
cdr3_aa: CASSPPNPGGPRRETQYF

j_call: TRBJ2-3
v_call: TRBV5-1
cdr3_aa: CASSETGHTDTQYF

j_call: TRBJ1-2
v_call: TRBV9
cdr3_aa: CASSVGPPERGGYTF

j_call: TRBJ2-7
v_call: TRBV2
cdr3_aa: CASSEARGGPEQYF

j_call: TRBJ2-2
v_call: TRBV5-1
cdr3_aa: CASSLGQVNTGELFF

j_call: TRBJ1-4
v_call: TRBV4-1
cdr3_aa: CASTGQGFLGASEKLFF

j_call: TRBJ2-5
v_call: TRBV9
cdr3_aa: CASSVGGQETQYF

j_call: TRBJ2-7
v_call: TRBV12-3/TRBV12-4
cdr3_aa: CASSRNRGYEQYF

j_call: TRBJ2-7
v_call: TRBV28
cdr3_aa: CASSPAVYEQYF

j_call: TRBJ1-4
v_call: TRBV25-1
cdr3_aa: CASSEPGGGEKLFF

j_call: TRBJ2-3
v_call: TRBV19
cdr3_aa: CASSIPSGIIIGTDTQYF